This TCR beta chain was recorded in a study of blood T cell repertoires in COVID-19. V was pared by 4 bases and J by 0 bases, with 10 bases between. Germline CDR1 MNHEY, CDR2 SVGAGI. The CDR3 is made up of 14 amino acids. Profiling relied on immunoSEQ multiplex PCR, and the TCRdb table lists in-frame clones only, not all of them. The sample lists 75,000 or so clones, 80% occurring once. This clone was detected once. The rearrangement joins TRBV6-5 to TRBJ2-7; D perhaps matches TRBD1 (5 bases). The sequence came from a man aged 55 to 70 with active or convalescent COVID-19. The sequencing sample was made of peripheral blood. In DNA, the CDR3 is TGTGCCAGCAGTTGGCAGGGCTACTCCTACGAGCAGTACTTC. It yields the protein CASSWQGYSYEQYF.